This TCR beta chain stems from a study of OX40 agonist ivuxolimab in advanced cancers. The CDR3 has 14 residues. The V gene's germline CDR1 is LNHNV and CDR2 YYDKDF (reference sequence). The germline V and J ends were trimmed by 5 bases and 7 bases, with 17 bases remaining between them. Assay: immunoSEQ multiplex PCR; the TCRdb copy retains only in-frame clones and omits some. The profile covers around 50,000 clones, with about nine tenths appearing a single time and just under 8% taken by the ten largest. The chain employs TRBV15 and TRBJ1-2, with a weak D call TRBD1 (6 bases). This specimen was CD4+ or CD8+ T cells sorted from blood, taken in a trial of the OX40 agonist ivuxolimab. This sequence originates from an adult with an advanced solid tumor such as melanoma, head and neck, liver or kidney cancer. CDR3: CATSRGGRSFGYTF. CDR3 bases: TGTGCCACCAGCCGAGGGGGACGGTCTTTTGGCTACACCTTC.